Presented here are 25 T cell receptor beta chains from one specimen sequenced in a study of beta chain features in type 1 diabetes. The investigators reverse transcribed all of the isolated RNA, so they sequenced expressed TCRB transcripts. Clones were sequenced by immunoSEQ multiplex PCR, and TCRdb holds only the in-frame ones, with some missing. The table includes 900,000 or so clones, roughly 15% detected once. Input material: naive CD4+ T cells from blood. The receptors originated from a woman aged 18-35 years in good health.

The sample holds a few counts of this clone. The CDR3 reads CASSFRQATNQPQHF. In DNA form, the CDR3 reads TGTGCCAGCAGCTTTCGACAGGCGACGAATCAGCCCCAGCATTTT. This chain connects TRBV7-8 to TRBJ1-5; TRBD1 is a possible D gene (6 bases). V lost 3 bases and J lost 4, with 13 bases in between. This CDR3 comprises 15 residues. CDR1 is SGHVS, CDR2 FQNEAQ, per germline.

The CDR3 reads CASSSGTGFYEQYF. CDR3 nucleotide sequence: TGTGCCAGCAGTTCCGGGACAGGGTTCTACGAGCAGTACTTC. This chain links TRBV28 with TRBJ2-7; TRBD1 agrees at 9 bases. CDR1 is MDHEN and CDR2 is SYDVKM in the germline V gene. V lost 4 bases and J lost 3; bases outside the gene matches: 4. The CDR3 sequence is 14 residues long.

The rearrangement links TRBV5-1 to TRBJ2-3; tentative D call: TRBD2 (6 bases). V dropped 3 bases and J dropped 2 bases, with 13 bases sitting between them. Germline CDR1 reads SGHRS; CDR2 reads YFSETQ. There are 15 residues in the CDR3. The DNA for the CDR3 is TGCGCCAGCAGCTCGGAGGGCCGGGTCACAGATACGCAGTATTTT. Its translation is CASSSEGRVTDTQYF.

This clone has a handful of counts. The CDR3 DNA reads as TGTGCCAGCAGCTTAAATGCGGCAGGGACACTGTTTTTT. Protein product: CASSLNAAGTLFF. The chain joins TRBV7-2 to TRBJ1-4, with D possibly matching TRBD1 (5 bases). This CDR3 has 13 residues. Between the trimmed V and J ends, which lost 2 bases and 13 bases, there was a span of 14 bases. CDR1 and CDR2 from the germline V gene are SGHTA and FQGNSA.

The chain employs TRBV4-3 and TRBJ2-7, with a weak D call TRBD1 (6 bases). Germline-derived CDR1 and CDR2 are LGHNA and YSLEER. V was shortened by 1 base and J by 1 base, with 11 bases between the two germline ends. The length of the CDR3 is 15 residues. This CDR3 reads CASSQVPGTSYEQYF. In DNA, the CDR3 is TGCGCCAGCAGCCAAGTCCCGGGGACATCCTACGAGCAGTACTTC.

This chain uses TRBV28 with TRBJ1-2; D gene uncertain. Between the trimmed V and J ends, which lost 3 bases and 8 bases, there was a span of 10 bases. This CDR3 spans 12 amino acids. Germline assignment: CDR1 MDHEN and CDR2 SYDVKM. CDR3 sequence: CASSLQAGGYTF. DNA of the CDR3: TGTGCCAGCAGTTTGCAGGCCGGGGGCTACACCTTC.

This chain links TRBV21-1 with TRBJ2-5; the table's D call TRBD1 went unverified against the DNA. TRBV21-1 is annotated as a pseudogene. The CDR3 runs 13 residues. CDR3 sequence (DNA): TGTGCCAGCAGCGAACGGACAGGGGAGACCCAGTACTTC. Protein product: CASSERTGETQYF.

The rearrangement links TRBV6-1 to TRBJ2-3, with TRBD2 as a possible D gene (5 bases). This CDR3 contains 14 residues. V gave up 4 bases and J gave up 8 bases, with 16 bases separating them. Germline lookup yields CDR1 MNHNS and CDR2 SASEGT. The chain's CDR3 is CASSGVARRGTQYF. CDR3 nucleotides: TGTGCCAGCAGTGGTGTAGCGCGTCGGGGTACGCAGTATTTT.

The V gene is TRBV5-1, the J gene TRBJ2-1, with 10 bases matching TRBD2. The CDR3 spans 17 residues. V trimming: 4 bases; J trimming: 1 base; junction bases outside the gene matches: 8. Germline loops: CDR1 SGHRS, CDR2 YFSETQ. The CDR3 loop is CASSRRAGGSSYNEQFF. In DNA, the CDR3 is TGCGCCAGCAGCCGAAGAGCGGGAGGGAGTTCCTACAATGAGCAGTTCTTC.

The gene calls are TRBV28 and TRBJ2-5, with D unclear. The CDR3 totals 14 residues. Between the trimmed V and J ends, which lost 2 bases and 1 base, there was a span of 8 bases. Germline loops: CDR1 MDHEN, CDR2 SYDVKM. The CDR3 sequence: CASSLTQFQETQYF. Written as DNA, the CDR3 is TGTGCCAGCAGTTTAACACAGTTCCAAGAGACCCAGTACTTC.

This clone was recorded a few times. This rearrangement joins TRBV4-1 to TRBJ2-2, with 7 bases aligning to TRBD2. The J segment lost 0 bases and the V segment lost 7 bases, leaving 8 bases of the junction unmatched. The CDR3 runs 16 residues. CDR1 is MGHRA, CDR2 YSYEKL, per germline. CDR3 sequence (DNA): TGCGCCAGCACCCAGGACGGGACTACGAACACCGGGGAGCTGTTTTTT. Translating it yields CASTQDGTTNTGELFF.

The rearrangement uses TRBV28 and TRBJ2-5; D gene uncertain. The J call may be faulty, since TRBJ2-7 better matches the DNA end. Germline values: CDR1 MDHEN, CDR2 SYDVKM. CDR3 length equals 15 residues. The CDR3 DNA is TGTGCCAGCAGCCCTACTACGTTTAACTCCTACGAGCAGTACTTC. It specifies CASSPTTFNSYEQYF.

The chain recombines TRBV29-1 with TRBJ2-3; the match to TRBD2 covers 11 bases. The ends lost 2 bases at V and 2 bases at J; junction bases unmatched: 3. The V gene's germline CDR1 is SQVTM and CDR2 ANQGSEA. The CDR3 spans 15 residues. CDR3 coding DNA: TGCAGCGTTGAAATAGCGGGAGGGTTCACAGATACGCAGTATTTT. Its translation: CSVEIAGGFTDTQYF.

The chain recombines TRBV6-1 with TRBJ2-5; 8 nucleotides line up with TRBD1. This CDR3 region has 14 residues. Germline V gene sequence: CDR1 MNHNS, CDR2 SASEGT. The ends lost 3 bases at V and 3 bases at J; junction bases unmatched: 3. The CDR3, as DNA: TGTGCCAGCAGTGAGGGGACAGGTGAAGAGACCCAGTACTTC. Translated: CASSEGTGEETQYF.

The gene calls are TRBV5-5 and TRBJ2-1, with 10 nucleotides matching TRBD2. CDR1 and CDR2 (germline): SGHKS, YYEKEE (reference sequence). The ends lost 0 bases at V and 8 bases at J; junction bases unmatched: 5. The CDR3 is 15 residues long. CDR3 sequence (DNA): TGTGCCAGCAGCTTGGGTCTAGCGGGAGTGGATGAGCAGTTCTTC. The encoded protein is CASSLGLAGVDEQFF.

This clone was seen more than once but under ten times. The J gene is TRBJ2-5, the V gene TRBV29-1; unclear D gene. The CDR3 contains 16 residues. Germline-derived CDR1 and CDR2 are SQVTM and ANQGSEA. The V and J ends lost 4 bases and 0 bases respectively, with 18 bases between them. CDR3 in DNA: TGCAGCGTTGCCTCTCGTTATGTTCGGAACCAAGAGACCCAGTACTTC. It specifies CSVASRYVRNQETQYF.

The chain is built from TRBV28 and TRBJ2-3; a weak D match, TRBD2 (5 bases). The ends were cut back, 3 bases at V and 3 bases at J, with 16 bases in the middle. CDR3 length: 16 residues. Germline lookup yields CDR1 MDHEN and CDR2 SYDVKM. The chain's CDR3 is CASSFYPSGLTDTQYF. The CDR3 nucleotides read TGTGCCAGCAGTTTCTACCCGAGCGGCCTGACAGATACGCAGTATTTT.

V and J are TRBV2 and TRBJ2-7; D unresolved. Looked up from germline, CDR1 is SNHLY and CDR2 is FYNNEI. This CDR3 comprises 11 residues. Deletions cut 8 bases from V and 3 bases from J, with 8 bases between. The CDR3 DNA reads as TGTGCCAGCGCTCAGGTCTACGAGCAGTACTTC. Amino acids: CASAQVYEQYF.

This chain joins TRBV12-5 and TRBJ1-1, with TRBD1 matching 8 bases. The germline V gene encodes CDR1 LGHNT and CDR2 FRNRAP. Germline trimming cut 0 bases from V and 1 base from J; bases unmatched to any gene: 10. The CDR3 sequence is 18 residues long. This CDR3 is CASGLVTPPGQANTEAFF. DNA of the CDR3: TGTGCTAGTGGTTTGGTAACACCCCCGGGACAGGCGAACACTGAAGCTTTCTTT. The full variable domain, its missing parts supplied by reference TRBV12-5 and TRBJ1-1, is DARVTQTPRHKVTEMGQEVTMRCQPILGHNTVFWYRQTMMQGLELLAYFRNRAPLDDSGMPKDRFSAEMPDATLATLKIQPSEPRDSAVYFCASGLVTPPGQANTEAFFGQGTRLTVV.

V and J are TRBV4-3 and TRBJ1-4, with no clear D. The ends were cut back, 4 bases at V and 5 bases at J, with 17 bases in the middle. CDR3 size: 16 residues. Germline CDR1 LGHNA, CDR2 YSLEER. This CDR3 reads CASSRSFRAENEKLFF. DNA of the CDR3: TGCGCCAGCAGCCGTAGCTTCCGGGCCGAGAATGAAAAACTGTTTTTT.

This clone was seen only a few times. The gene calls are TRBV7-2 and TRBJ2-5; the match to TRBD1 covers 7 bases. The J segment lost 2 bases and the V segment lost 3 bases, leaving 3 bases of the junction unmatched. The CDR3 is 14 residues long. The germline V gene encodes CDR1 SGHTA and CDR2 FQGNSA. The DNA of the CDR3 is TGTGCCAGCAGCTTCGACAGGGCACAAGAGACCCAGTACTTC. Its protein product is CASSFDRAQETQYF.

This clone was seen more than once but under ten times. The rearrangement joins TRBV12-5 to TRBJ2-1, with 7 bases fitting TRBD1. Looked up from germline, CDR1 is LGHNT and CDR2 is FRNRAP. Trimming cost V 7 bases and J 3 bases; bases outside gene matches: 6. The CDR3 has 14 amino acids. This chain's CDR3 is CASVPTGRYNEQFF. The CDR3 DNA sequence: TGTGCTAGTGTCCCGACAGGGCGCTACAATGAGCAGTTCTTC.

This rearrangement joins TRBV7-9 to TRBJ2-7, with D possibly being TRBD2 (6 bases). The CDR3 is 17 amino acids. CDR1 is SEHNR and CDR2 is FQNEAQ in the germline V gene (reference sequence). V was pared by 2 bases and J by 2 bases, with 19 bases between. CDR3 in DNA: TGTGCCAGCAGCTTACCGCGGGTCCCGGGAGACACCTACGAGCAGTACTTC. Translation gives CASSLPRVPGDTYEQYF.

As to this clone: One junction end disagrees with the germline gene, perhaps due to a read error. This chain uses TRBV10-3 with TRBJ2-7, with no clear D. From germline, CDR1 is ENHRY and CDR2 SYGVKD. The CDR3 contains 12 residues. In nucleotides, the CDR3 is TGTGCCATCAGTGAGTTCTCCCACGAGCAGTACTTC. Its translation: CAISEFSHEQYF.

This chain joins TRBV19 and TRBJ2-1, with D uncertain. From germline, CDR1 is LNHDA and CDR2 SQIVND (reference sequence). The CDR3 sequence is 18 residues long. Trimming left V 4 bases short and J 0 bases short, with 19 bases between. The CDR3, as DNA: TGTGCCAGTAGTAAATCCCCCCCGGCGAGCCTCTCCTACAATGAGCAGTTCTTC. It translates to CASSKSPPASLSYNEQFF.